Presented here are 18 T cell receptor beta chains from one specimen sequenced in a study of blood T cell repertoires in COVID-19. Clones were read by immunoSEQ multiplex PCR, and TCRdb kept only the in-frame ones, dropping some. The data hold about 200,000 clones, with roughly 90% observed a single time. The sample taken for sequencing was PBMCs or T cells enriched from blood (not recorded which). These receptors all come from a woman younger than 30 who had recovered from COVID-19.

The J gene is TRBJ2-7, the V gene TRBV2; weak D call: TRBD2 (5 bases). This CDR3 spans 18 amino acids. V lost 2 bases and J 2 bases, leaving 22 bases between the germline ends. Looked up from germline, CDR1 is SNHLY and CDR2 is FYNNEI. The CDR3: CASSESLRRASGAYEQYF. CDR3 nucleotide sequence: TGTGCCAGCAGTGAATCCCTACGCCGGGCCAGCGGCGCCTACGAGCAGTACTTC.

The chain links TRBV2 to TRBJ2-5, with D unresolved. From germline, CDR1 is SNHLY and CDR2 FYNNEI. V gave up 6 bases and J gave up 1 base, with 12 bases separating them. The CDR3 sequence is 14 residues long. The CDR3 coding sequence is TGTGCCAGCAGCGAGCCTTATTCCCAAGAGACCCAGTACTTC. Protein product: CASSEPYSQETQYF.

The chain links TRBV28 to TRBJ2-2, with D uncertain. CDR1 is MDHEN, CDR2 SYDVKM, per germline. The CDR3 contains 14 residues. V gave up 3 bases and J gave up 2 bases, with 7 bases separating them. The CDR3 nucleotides read TGTGCCAGCAGTTTGAGGCAAAACACCGGGGAGCTGTTTTTT. It translates to CASSLRQNTGELFF.

The chain joins TRBV7-2 to TRBJ1-5; D remains unclear. CDR1 is SGHTA and CDR2 is FQGNSA in the germline V gene. This CDR3 comprises 16 residues. Trimming removed 5 bases from V and 6 bases from J, with 20 bases in between. CDR3 coding DNA: TGTGCCAGCAGCACCCGGGGAGGGAAAGGCGCTCAGCCCCAGCATTTT. Its protein product is CASSTRGGKGAQPQHF.

The gene calls are TRBV3-1 (or the pseudogene TRBV3-2) and TRBJ2-3; TRBD2 agrees at 11 bases. V shed 0 bases, J shed 4 bases, and the junction held 9 bases outside the gene matches. The germline gives CDR1 LGHDT, CDR2 YNNKEL (reference sequence). This CDR3 contains 18 residues. The CDR3 is CASSQEGASGGRPDTQYF. The CDR3 DNA is TGTGCCAGCAGCCAAGAAGGGGCTAGCGGGGGGCGGCCAGATACGCAGTATTTT.

This chain joins TRBV7-3 and TRBJ2-3; D is ambiguous. The CDR3 extends over 13 amino acids. Germline-derived CDR1 and CDR2 are SGHTA and FQGTGA. V lost 4 bases, J lost 6 bases, and 11 bases lay in between. This chain's CDR3 is CASSSHQADTQYF. DNA of the CDR3: TGTGCCAGCAGCTCGCACCAGGCCGATACGCAGTATTTT.

The rearrangement uses TRBV18 and TRBJ1-6; maybe TRBD1 (6 bases). V dropped 6 bases and J dropped 5 bases, with 17 bases sitting between them. Germline assignment: CDR1 KGHSH and CDR2 LQKENI. This CDR3 has 16 residues. CDR3 in amino acids: CASSLKQGRDNSPLHF. CDR3 coding DNA: TGTGCCAGCTCTCTCAAACAGGGAAGGGATAATTCACCCCTCCACTTT.

The V gene is TRBV25-1, the J gene TRBJ1-1, with 7 bases lining up with TRBD1. The germline V gene has CDR1 MGHDK and CDR2 SYGVNS. This CDR3 is built from 12 residues. The J segment lost 5 bases and the V segment lost 7 bases, leaving 4 bases of the junction unmatched. The CDR3 loop is CASKGALTEAFF. CDR3 DNA: TGTGCCAGCAAGGGGGCGCTGACTGAAGCTTTCTTT.

The rearrangement uses TRBV5-1 and TRBJ1-3, with TRBD1 matching over 7 bases. CDR1 is SGHRS, CDR2 YFSETQ, per germline. V lost 4 bases, J lost 0 bases, and 7 bases stayed unmatched. The CDR3 contains 16 residues. The DNA for the CDR3 is TGCGCCAGCAGCAGAGGGACAGCGAACTCTGGAAACACCATATATTTT. Translation: CASSRGTANSGNTIYF.

Only one count was recorded for this clone. The chain joins TRBV30 to TRBJ1-2, with 10 bases fitting TRBD1. The V gene end was trimmed by 5 bases and the J gene end by 2 bases; junction bases not matched to a gene: 5. The CDR3 covers 14 residues. Germline CDR1 GTSNPN, CDR2 SVGIG (reference sequence). CDR3 coding DNA: TGTGCCTGGGCCCTGGGACAGGGGAACTATGGCTACACCTTC. Translated, it gives CAWALGQGNYGYTF.

CDR3 sequence: CASSPRVGGSTEAFF. CDR3 DNA: TGTGCCAGCAGTCCCCGGGTGGGGGGAAGCACTGAAGCTTTCTTT. The genes are TRBV2 and TRBJ1-1, with D possibly matching TRBD1 (5 bases). Germline V gene sequence: CDR1 SNHLY, CDR2 FYNNEI. The CDR3 extends over 15 amino acids. V was clipped by 5 bases and J by 4 bases, with 17 bases between them.

This clone has only one observation. This chain connects TRBV7-9 to TRBJ1-4; a weak D match, TRBD1 (5 bases). Germline assignment: CDR1 SEHNR and CDR2 FQNEAQ (reference sequence). V was cut by 5 bases and J by 5 bases, with 12 bases left in between. The CDR3 is made up of 14 amino acids. CDR3 sequence (DNA): TGTGCCAGCAGCCCTCAGGGTGAAAATGAAAAACTGTTTTTT. This encodes CASSPQGENEKLFF.

The V call is TRBV6-5, the J call TRBJ2-1, with TRBD2 matching 9 bases. The J segment lost 4 bases and the V segment lost 6 bases, leaving 7 bases of the junction unmatched. The V gene's germline CDR1 is MNHEY and CDR2 SVGAGI. This CDR3 spans 15 amino acids. The CDR3 protein is CASRRAGGLYNEQFF. The CDR3 bases are TGTGCCAGCAGACGAGCGGGGGGTTTATACAATGAGCAGTTCTTC.

The V and J genes are TRBV28 and TRBJ2-3; 8 nucleotides line up with TRBD2. The V gene's germline CDR1 is MDHEN and CDR2 SYDVKM. The CDR3 loop spans 17 amino acids. V shed 6 bases and J 6 bases; nucleotides not matched to a gene: 17. The chain's CDR3 is CASSPWGSGGGLDTQYF. For the CDR3, the DNA is TGTGCCAGCAGCCCCTGGGGCAGTGGCGGGGGGTTGGATACGCAGTATTTT.

The V call is TRBV27, the J call TRBJ2-2; D gene unclear. Trimming took 2 bases from V and 6 from J, leaving 4 bases between them. The CDR3 extends over 12 amino acids. Germline values: CDR1 MNHEY, CDR2 SMNVEV (reference sequence). CDR3 in amino acids: CASSLIAGELFF. The CDR3 nucleotides are TGTGCCAGCAGTTTAATCGCCGGGGAGCTGTTTTTT.

J is TRBJ2-7 and V is TRBV5-1, with 7 bases that match TRBD1. The CDR3 totals 14 residues. The germline V gene has CDR1 SGHRS and CDR2 YFSETQ. V was clipped by 4 bases and J by 0 bases; unmatched bases: 4. The CDR3 DNA is TGCGCCAGCAGCCGCTGGACAGGCTCCTACGAGCAGTACTTC. Its translation: CASSRWTGSYEQYF. The variable domain in full, completed from reference TRBV5-1 and TRBJ2-7, reads KAGVTQTPRYLIKTRGQQVTLSCSPISGHRSVSWYQQTPGQGLQFLFEYFSETQRNKGNFPGRFSGRQFSNSRSEMNVSTLELGDSALYLCASSRWTGSYEQYFGPGTRLTVT.

The chain links TRBV7-6 to TRBJ2-3, with D uncertain. Germline CDR1 SGHVS, CDR2 FNYEAQ. The germline V and J ends were trimmed by 1 base and 1 base, with 9 bases remaining between them. The CDR3 runs 15 residues. The DNA of the CDR3 is TGTGCCAGCAGCTTAGGGCCCCAACGCACAGATACGCAGTATTTT. Translating it yields CASSLGPQRTDTQYF.

V usage is TRBV5-4 and J usage is TRBJ2-3; 15 nucleotides line up with TRBD2. Germline CDR1 reads SGHNT; CDR2 reads YYREEE (reference sequence). V was clipped by 3 bases and J by 5 bases; unmatched bases: 7. The length of the CDR3 is 17 residues. The CDR3 region has the DNA TGTGCCAGCAGCTCCGGACTAGCGGGGGGGCATTTAGATACGCAGTATTTT. Amino acids: CASSSGLAGGHLDTQYF.